This T cell receptor (beta chain) comes out of a study of memory CD4+ T cells and cytomegalovirus serostatus. Points from the study as a whole: Of 150 to 200 reported CMV TCRbeta sequences, roughly 67 were found in memory CD4+ repertoires. A US-trained random forest predicted CMV serostatus with median AUC approximately 0.9.

This CDR3 is 15 amino acids long. Germline CDR1 and CDR2: SGHNT and YYREEE (reference sequence). Trimming took off 4 bases at V and 7 bases at J, with 17 bases between the two ends. Generated by immunoSEQ multiplex PCR, the TCRdb table keeps only in-frame clones and is missing some. The sample lists over 65,000 clones; under 80% were seen once. The sort gate was single viable CD3+CD4+CD8-CD45RO+ cells for memory CD4+ T cells. After thawing, CD4+ T cells were positively selected. With respect to this clone: Its antigen is currently unknown.

The rearrangement links TRBV5-4 to TRBJ2-2; possibly TRBD1 or TRBD2 for D (5 bases each). The TCR originated in an adult in good health and CMV-seropositive. The source material was memory CD4+ T cells from blood. CDR3 DNA: TGTGCCAGCAGCCGGGACCAATTCCGAGGCGGGGAGCTGTTTTTT. Amino acid sequence: CASSRDQFRGGELFF.